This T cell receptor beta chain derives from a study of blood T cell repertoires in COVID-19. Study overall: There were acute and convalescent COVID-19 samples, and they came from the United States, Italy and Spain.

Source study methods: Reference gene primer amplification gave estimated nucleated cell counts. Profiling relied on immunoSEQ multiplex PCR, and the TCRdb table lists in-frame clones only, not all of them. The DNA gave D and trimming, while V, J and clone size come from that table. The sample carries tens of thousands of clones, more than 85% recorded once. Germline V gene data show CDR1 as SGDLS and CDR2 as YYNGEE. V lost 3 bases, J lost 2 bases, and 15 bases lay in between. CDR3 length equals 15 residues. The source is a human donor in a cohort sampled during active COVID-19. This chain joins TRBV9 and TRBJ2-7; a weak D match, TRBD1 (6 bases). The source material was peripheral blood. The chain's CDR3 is CASSARQESTYEQYF. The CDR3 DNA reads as TGTGCCAGCAGCGCTCGACAGGAGAGTACCTACGAGCAGTACTTC.